The clone carrying this T cell receptor beta chain turned up a few times. This sample was included in a study of cytomegalovirus exposure and HLA in healthy donors. Trimming shortened V by 0 bases and J by 3 bases, and 7 bases separated the two germline ends. Germline lookup yields CDR1 SGHNT and CDR2 YYREEE (reference sequence). This CDR3 spans 13 amino acids. The PCR ran on 60 Vbeta and 13 Jbeta primers. Sequenced by immunoSEQ multiplex PCR; TCRdb stores in-frame clones only, minus some. Here the sample spans approximately 170,000 clones, around 75% being singletons. The rearrangement uses TRBV5-4 and TRBJ2-7; D is ambiguous. The receptor comes from a male donor in good health and CMV-seronegative. The sample consisted of PBMCs. CDR3 residues: CASSLGGYYEQYF. The DNA for the CDR3 is TGTGCCAGCAGCTTGGGCGGTTACTACGAGCAGTACTTC.